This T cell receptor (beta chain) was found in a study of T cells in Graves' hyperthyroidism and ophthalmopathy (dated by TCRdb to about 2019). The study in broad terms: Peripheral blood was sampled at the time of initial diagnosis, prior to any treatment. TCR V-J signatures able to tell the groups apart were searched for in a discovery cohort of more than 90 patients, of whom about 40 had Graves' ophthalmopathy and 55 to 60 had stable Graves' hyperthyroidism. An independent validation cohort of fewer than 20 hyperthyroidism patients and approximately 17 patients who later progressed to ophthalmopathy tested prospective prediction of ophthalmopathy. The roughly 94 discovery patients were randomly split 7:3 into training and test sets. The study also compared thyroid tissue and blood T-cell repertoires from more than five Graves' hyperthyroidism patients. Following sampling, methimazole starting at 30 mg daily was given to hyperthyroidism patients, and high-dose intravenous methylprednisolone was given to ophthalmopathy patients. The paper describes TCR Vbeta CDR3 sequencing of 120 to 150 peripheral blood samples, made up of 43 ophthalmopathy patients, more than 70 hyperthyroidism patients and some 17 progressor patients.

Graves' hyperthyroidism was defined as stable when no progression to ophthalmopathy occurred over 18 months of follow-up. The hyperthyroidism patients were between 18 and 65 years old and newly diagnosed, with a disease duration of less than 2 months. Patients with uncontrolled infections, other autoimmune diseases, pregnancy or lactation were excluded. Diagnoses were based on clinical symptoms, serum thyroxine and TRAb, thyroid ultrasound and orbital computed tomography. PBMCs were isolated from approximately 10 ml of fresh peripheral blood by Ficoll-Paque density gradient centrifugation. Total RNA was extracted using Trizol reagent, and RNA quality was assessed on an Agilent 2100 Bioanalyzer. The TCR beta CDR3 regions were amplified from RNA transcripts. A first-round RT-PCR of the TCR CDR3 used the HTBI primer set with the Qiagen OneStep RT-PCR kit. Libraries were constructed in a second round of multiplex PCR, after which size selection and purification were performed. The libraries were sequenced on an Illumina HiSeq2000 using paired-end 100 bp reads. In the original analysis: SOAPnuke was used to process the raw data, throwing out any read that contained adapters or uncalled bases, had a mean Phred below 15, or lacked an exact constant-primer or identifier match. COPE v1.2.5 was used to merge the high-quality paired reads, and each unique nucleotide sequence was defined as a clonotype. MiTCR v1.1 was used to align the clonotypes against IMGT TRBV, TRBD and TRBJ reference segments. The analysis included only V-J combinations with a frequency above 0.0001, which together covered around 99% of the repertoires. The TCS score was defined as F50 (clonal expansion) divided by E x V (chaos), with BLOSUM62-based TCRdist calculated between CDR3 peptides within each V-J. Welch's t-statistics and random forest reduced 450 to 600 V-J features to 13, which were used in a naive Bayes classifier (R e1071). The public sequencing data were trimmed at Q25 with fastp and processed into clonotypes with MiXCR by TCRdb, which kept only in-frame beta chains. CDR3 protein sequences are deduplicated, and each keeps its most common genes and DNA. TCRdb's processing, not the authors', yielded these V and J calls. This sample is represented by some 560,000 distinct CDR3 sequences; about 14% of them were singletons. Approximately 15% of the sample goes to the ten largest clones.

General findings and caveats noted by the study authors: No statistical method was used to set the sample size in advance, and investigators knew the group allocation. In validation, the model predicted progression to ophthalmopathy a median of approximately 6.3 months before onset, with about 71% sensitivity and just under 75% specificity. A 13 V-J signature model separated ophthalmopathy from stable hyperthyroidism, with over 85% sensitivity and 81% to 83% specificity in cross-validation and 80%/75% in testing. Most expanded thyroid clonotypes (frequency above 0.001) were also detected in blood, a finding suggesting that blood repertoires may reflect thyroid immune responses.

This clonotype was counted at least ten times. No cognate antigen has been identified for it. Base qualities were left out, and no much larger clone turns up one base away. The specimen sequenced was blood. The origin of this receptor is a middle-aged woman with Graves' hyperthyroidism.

The DNA reads as follows: TGTGCCTGGAGTGTCCTGCAGGGTACAGATACGCAGTATTTT. This encodes CAWSVLQGTDTQYF. The chain joins TRBV30 to TRBJ2-3; a weak D assignment points to TRBD1 (5 bases agree). According to the germline V gene (reference sequence), CDR1 reads GTSNPN and CDR2 reads SVGIG. Trimming takes 0 bases from V and 3 bases from J, and the germline ends sit 10 bases apart. Measured from the cysteine to the phenylalanine, the CDR3 is 14 residues long. The read is trimmed to its CDR3 DNA, 42 bases read in frame from base 1.